Reported below is one TCR beta chain. The sample originates from a study of blood T cell repertoires in COVID-19. The assay was immunoSEQ multiplex PCR, and TCRdb's table has in-frame clones only and misses some. Of about 250,000 clones listed, roughly 90% were seen once; the top ten hold about 6.9%. The CDR3 spans 15 residues. The germline CDR1 and CDR2 sequences are SGHNT and YYREEE (reference sequence). Germline trimming cut 4 bases from V and 0 bases from J; bases unmatched to any gene: 4. The chain has TRBV5-4 and TRBJ2-1, with TRBD1 identical over 7 bases. This TCR was sampled from a woman between 25 and 40 years old with acute COVID-19. The sample taken for sequencing was PBMCs or T cells enriched from blood (not recorded which). The DNA of the CDR3 is TGTGCCAGCAGCCAACAGGGGAGCTCCTACAATGAGCAGTTCTTC. This translates into CASSQQGSSYNEQFF.